The 5 T cell receptor beta chains reported below all come from one sample, sequenced in a study of post-analysis software for immune sequencing data. Tagging with unique molecular identifiers was a feature of the TCR beta cDNA libraries. Each CDR3 protein gets one entry after TCRdb re-called the PCR reads with MiXCR. The table lists 650,000 to 850,000 distinct CDR3 sequences, under 70% of them singletons. Study-wide findings and caveats: Higher frequency in patients than in controls was seen for about 5 TRBV segments, with TRBV5-6, TRBV5-1 and TRBV20-1 among them.

For these TCRs, the target antigens are not known. Sequencing used blood. The receptor set was obtained from a girl aged 10-17 years with multiple sclerosis.

This clonotype has only a few counts. This chain connects TRBV10-1 to TRBJ2-5; TRBD2 matches 11 bases. Per the germline V gene, CDR1 is WNHNN and CDR2 is SYGVQD (reference sequence). The CDR3 has 16 residues. V was clipped by 5 bases and J by 0 bases; unmatched bases: 5. The CDR3 DNA sequence: TGCGCCAGCAGTCCGGGACTAGCGGAAAACCAAGAGACCCAGTACTTC. The encoded protein is CASSPGLAENQETQYF.

The chain links TRBV30 to TRBJ1-1; D possibly corresponds to TRBD1 (5 bases). The CDR3 has 14 residues. Trimming shortened V by 3 bases and J by 0 bases, and 11 bases separated the two germline ends. Germline values: CDR1 GTSNPN, CDR2 SVGIG (reference sequence). The CDR3 bases are TGTGCCTGGAGCAAGGACAATTTGAACACTGAAGCTTTCTTT. This codes for CAWSKDNLNTEAFF.

V gene TRBV30 combines with J gene TRBJ2-7; D not resolved. The germline V and J ends were trimmed by 8 bases and 2 bases, with 13 bases remaining between them. The CDR3 contains 12 residues. Germline CDR1 reads GTSNPN; CDR2 reads SVGIG (reference sequence). The CDR3: CAVTVRPYEQYF. Here the CDR3 DNA reads TGTGCCGTGACTGTCCGACCCTACGAGCAGTACTTC.

This clonotype was detected a few times. The chain has TRBV6-5 and TRBJ2-5; D gene ambiguous. CDR3 length: 14 residues. The ends were cut back, 0 bases at V and 11 bases at J, with 16 bases in the middle. The V gene's germline CDR1 is MNHEY and CDR2 SVGAGI. The CDR3 here is CASSYSRLSYEQYF. Written as DNA, the CDR3 is TGTGCCAGCAGTTACTCCCGGCTATCCTATGAGCAGTACTTC.

The chain carries TRBV21-1 and TRBJ2-7; TRBD1, the table's D call, lacks a check against the DNA. TRBV21-1 is shown as a pseudogene. The CDR3 totals 16 residues. The CDR3 DNA reads as TGTGCCAGCAGCAAATTGGCGACAGGGGGCGGGTACGAGCAGTACTTC. Protein sequence: CASSKLATGGGYEQYF.